The present T cell receptor beta chain was sequenced within a study of human T cells and chemical hapten exposure (dated by TCRdb to the early 2020s). For the wider study: Libraries were combined into a pool for sequencing, and differences in TCR yield between samples came mainly from small differences in library volumes within the pool. This study followed changes in the peripheral blood TCR repertoire in vivo during primary and secondary sensitization of alopecia patients to the hapten diphenylcyclopropenone (DPC). From each blood RNA sample, both TCR alpha and TCR beta chains were sequenced. General study outcomes and caveats: The number of TCRs above 1 in 1000 frequency did not change with DPC sensitization; there was no evidence of global repertoire structure alterations. After repeated subsampling, the strength of the expansion versus patch-test correlation and the threshold at which it became significant changed.

Total RNA was isolated from unfractionated whole blood collected in Tempus Blood RNA tubes. About 5 healthy volunteers served as TCR sequencing controls and were bled at day 0, 2 weeks and 6 weeks. Receptor amplification or capture employed 5' RACE. Sequencing was carried out with an Illumina MiSeq. During library preparation, unique molecular identifiers were attached to individual cDNA molecules so that TCRs could be counted quantitatively and reproducibly. Concerning the study's data processing: The median number of TCRs per sample was 95,638, ranging from 23,224 to 690,600. The Decombinator software suite was used to annotate V, J and CDR3 in the TCR reads. Every sample was subsampled to the same number of TCRs (28,000) for the PS versus PT1 abundance plots. Expanded TCRs were defined as absent before sensitization and observed at least eight times at the 2-week time point. Through fastp at Q25 and MiXCR, TCRdb rebuilt clones from the public reads, retaining in-frame beta chains. Identical CDR3 proteins give one entry, which carries the most common genes and DNA. TCRdb, not the original authors, processed these V and J calls. The sample contains 70,000 to 85,000 distinct CDR3 sequences, more than 15% of them found a single time. The top ten clones comprise about 6.5% of the sample.

This clonotype was observed a few times. The antigen this receptor binds is unknown. No much larger clone is present one base from it, and per-base qualities are unavailable. V is pared back by 1 base and J by 2 bases, with 6 bases lying between the germline termini. The CDR3 numbers 14 residues from cysteine through phenylalanine. Just the 42-base CDR3 DNA is kept, in frame starting at base 1. For CDR1 and CDR2, the germline V gene lists MDHEN and SYDVKM. This chain is built from TRBV28 and TRBJ2-4, and TRBD2 may be the D gene, going by 5 matching bases. The sequence derives from a female donor in good health. The bases read TGTGCCAGCAGTTTATCGGGAACCAAAAACATTCAGTACTTC. This gives the protein CASSLSGTKNIQYF.